These T cell receptor beta chains were read from a single sample in a study of T cells in Graves' hyperthyroidism and ophthalmopathy. TCRdb independently ran MiXCR on the multiplex PCR reads; one entry per CDR3 protein. The sample records about 180,000 distinct CDR3 sequences, more than 15% being singletons. Sequences were obtained from blood. The receptors here all came from a woman aged 50 to 60 with Graves' hyperthyroidism. Each CDR3 is given with its conserved first and last residue. Each record gives: V gene, D gene, clone size, J gene, CDR3 protein, CDR3 DNA. A D gene is named only where the DNA matches it firmly. Size is omitted from some rows. Given values are once, few, many or a class for expanded clones.

>TRBV12-3/TRBV12-4|TRBD1|many|TRBJ1-2
CASSPTGVVGYTF
TGTGCCAGCAGTCCAACAGGGGTGGTTGGCTACACCTTC
>TRBV6-1|NA|many|TRBJ1-4
CASITKRGATNEKLFF
TGTGCCAGCATAACTAAGAGAGGGGCAACTAATGAAAAACTGTTTTTT
>TRBV5-1|TRBD1|many|TRBJ2-5
CASREGARETQYF
TGCGCCAGCAGAGAGGGGGCGAGGGAGACCCAGTACTTC
>TRBV5-1|NA|many|TRBJ2-5
CASSLAMGDQETQYF
TGCGCCAGCAGCTTGGCCATGGGGGACCAAGAGACCCAGTACTTC
>TRBV27|NA|many|TRBJ2-2
CASSPDANTGELFF
TGTGCCAGCAGTCCGGACGCGAACACCGGGGAGCTGTTTTTT
>TRBV5-1|NA|NA|TRBJ2-3
CASSDQPLPSTDTQYF
TGCGCCAGCAGCGACCAGCCTCTACCTAGCACAGATACGCAGTATTTT
>TRBV6-1|NA|many|TRBJ1-2
CASTTDGNYGYTF
TGTGCCAGCACTACGGACGGGAACTATGGCTACACCTTC
>TRBV6-1|TRBD1|many|TRBJ1-4
CASSTPPGTGREKLFF
TGTGCCAGCAGTACCCCACCCGGGACAGGGAGAGAAAAACTGTTTTTT
>TRBV5-1|TRBD1|many|TRBJ1-1
CASSLSRQGGTEAFF
TGCGCCAGCAGCTTGAGCCGACAGGGGGGGACTGAAGCTTTCTTT
>TRBV3-1|TRBD2|many|TRBJ2-5
CASSQSRGGQETQYF
TGTGCCAGCAGCCAAAGTCGGGGGGGGCAAGAGACCCAGTACTTC
>TRBV15|NA|many|TRBJ1-6
CATSRVSGLWGALGSYNSPLHF
TGTGCCACCAGCAGAGTGTCCGGCCTGTGGGGGGCTCTCGGGTCCTATAATTCACCCCTCCACTTT
>TRBV5-8|NA|many|TRBJ1-1
CASSDVAYPEAFF
TGTGCCAGCAGCGATGTCGCCTACCCTGAAGCTTTCTTT
>TRBV4-1|TRBD1|NA|TRBJ2-7
CASSQVTGQELYEQYF
TGCGCCAGCAGCCAAGTAACGGGACAGGAACTCTACGAGCAGTACTTC
>TRBV5-1|TRBD1|many|TRBJ1-1
CASSLLGQEAFF
TGCGCCAGCTCGCTGTTGGGACAGGAAGCTTTCTTT
>TRBV3-1|NA|many|TRBJ2-2
CASDSVNTGELFF
TGTGCCAGCGACTCCGTGAACACCGGGGAGCTGTTTTTT
>TRBV28|NA|NA|TRBJ2-1
CASSTRGPYNEQFF
TGTGCCAGCAGTACCCGCGGCCCATACAATGAGCAGTTCTTC